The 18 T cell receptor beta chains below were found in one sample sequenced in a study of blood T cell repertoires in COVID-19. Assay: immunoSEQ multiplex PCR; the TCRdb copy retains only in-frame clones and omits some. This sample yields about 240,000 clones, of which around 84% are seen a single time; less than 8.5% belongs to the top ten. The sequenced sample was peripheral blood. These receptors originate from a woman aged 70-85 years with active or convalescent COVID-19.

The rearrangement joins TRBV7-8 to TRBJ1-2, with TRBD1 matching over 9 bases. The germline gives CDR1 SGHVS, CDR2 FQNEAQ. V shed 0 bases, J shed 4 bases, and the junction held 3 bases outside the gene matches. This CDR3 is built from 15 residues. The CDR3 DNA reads TGTGCCAGCAGCTTAGCTGAGACAGGGGGCTATGGCTACACCTTC. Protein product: CASSLAETGGYGYTF.

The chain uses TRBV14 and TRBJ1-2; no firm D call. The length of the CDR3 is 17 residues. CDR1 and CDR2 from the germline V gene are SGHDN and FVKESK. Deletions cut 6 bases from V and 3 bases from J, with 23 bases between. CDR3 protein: CASRQIFNSKTYYGYTF. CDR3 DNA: TGTGCCAGCAGGCAAATCTTTAACAGCAAGACCTACTATGGCTACACCTTC.

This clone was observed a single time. CDR3 in amino acids: CASGLVTGRYSPLHF. The CDR3, as DNA: TGTGCTAGTGGTTTGGTGACAGGCCGCTATTCACCCCTCCACTTT. The chain is built from TRBV12-5 and TRBJ1-6; perhaps TRBD1 as D (6 bases). The V and J ends lost 0 bases and 8 bases respectively, with 11 bases between them. The germline V gene encodes CDR1 LGHNT and CDR2 FRNRAP. This CDR3 is built from 15 residues.

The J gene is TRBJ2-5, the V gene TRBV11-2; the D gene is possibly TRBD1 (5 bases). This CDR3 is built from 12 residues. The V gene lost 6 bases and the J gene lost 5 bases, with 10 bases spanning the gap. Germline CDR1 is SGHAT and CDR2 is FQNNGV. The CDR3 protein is CASRGLGETQYF. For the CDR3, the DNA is TGTGCCAGCAGGGGGCTAGGGGAGACCCAGTACTTC.

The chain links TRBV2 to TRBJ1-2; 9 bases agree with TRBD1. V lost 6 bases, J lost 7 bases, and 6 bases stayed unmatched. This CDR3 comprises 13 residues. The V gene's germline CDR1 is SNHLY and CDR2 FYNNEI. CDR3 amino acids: CASSLQGASGYTF. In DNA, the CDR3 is TGTGCCAGCAGCTTACAGGGGGCGAGTGGCTACACCTTC.

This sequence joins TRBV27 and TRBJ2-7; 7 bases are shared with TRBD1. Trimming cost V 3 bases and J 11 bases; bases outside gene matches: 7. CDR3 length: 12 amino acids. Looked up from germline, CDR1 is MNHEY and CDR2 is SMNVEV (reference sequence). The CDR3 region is CASSFRQGPEYF. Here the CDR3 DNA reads TGTGCCAGCAGTTTCCGACAGGGCCCGGAGTACTTC.

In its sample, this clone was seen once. The CDR3 DNA sequence: TGTGCCAGCAGCCAAAGGGACTCAATGCAATCAGATACGCAGTATTTT. This translates into CASSQRDSMQSDTQYF. The chain carries TRBV3-1 (or the pseudogene TRBV3-2) and TRBJ2-3, with D tentatively TRBD2 (6 bases). The CDR3 is 16 amino acids. CDR1 and CDR2 from the germline V gene are LGHDT and YNNKEL (reference sequence). The V gene lost 2 bases and the J gene lost 4 bases, with 16 bases spanning the gap.

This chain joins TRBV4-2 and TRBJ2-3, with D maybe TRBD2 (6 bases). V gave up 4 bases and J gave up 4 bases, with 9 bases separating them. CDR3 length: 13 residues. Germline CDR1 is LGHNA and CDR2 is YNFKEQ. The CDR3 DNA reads TGTGCCAGCAGCCTGACTAGTCCAGATACGCAGTATTTT. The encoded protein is CASSLTSPDTQYF.

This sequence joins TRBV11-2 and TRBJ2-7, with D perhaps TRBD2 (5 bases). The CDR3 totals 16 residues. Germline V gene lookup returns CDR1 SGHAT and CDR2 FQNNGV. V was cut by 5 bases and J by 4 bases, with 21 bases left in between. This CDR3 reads CASSPASGGPVYEQYF. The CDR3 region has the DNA TGTGCCAGCAGCCCCGCCTCTGGAGGACCGGTATACGAGCAGTACTTC.

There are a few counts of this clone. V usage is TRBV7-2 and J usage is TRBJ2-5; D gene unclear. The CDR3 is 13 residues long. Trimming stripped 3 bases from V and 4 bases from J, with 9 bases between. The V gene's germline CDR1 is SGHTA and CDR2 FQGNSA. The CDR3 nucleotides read TGTGCCAGCAGCTTTTCTGTCAGAGAGACCCAGTACTTC. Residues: CASSFSVRETQYF.

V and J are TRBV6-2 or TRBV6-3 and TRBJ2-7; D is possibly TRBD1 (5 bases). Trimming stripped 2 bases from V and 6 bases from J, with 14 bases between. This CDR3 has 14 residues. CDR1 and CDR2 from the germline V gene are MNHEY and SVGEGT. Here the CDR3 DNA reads TGTGCCAGCAGTTACGACCAGGGTAGGGGCGAGCAGTACTTC. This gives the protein CASSYDQGRGEQYF.

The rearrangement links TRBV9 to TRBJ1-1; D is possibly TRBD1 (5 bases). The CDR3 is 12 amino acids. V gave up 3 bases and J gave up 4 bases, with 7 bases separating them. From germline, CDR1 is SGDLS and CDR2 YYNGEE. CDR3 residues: CASSGRGTEAFF. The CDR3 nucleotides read TGTGCCAGCAGCGGAAGGGGCACTGAAGCTTTCTTT.

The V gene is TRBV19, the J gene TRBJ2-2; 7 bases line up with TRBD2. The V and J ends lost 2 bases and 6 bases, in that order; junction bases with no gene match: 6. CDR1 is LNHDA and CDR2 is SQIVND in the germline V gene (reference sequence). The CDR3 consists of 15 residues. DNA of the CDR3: TGTGCCAGTAGTATAAGGCGGGGGTACGCCGGGGAGCTGTTTTTT. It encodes CASSIRRGYAGELFF.

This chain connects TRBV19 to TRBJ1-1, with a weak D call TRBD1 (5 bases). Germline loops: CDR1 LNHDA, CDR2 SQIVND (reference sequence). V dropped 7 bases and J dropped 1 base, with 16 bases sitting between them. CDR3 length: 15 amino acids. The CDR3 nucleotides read TGTGCCAGTAAGCCCTCGCGCGGGGCGAACACTGAAGCTTTCTTT. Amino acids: CASKPSRGANTEAFF.

CDR3 bases: TGTGCCAGCAGTTTACCTGGCGGGGGGGAAGAGACCCAGTACTTC. Translated: CASSLPGGGEETQYF. J is TRBJ2-5 and V is TRBV6-6; 9 nucleotides agree with TRBD2. Germline V gives CDR1 MNHNY, CDR2 SVGAGI (reference sequence). Trimming cost V 4 bases and J 3 bases; bases outside gene matches: 6. The CDR3 spans 15 residues.

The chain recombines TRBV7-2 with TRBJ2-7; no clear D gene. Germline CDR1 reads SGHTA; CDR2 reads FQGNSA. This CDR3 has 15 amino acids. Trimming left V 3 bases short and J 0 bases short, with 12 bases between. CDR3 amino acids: CASSLGRTSSYEQYF. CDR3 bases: TGTGCCAGCAGCTTGGGCCGAACGAGCTCCTACGAGCAGTACTTC.

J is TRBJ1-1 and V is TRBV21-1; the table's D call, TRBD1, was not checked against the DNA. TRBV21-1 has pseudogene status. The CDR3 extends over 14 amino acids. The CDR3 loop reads CASSKKGQDTEAFF. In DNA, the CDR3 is TGTGCCAGCAGCAAAAAGGGGCAGGACACTGAAGCTTTCTTT.

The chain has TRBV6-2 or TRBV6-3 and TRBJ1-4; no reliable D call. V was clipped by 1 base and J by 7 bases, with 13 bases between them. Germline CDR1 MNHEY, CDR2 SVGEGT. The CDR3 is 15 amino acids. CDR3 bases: TGTGCCAGCAGTTACTTTCGGGCAGGAGGTGAAAAACTGTTTTTT. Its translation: CASSYFRAGGEKLFF.